The 26 T cell receptor beta chains listed next were all sequenced from one sample in a study of neurological immune-mediated disorders. TCRdb re-called the 5' RACE reads with MiXCR, one entry per CDR3 protein. The sample carries about 66,000 distinct CDR3 sequences, around 3.3% recorded once. The sequenced sample was PBMCs. The source is a man in his forties or fifties with multiple sclerosis.

This clonotype was counted at least ten times. The chain employs TRBV5-5 and TRBJ1-2; 8 nucleotides line up with TRBD1. CDR1 is SGHKS, CDR2 YYEKEE, per germline (reference sequence). Losses at the gene ends were 4 bases for V and 4 bases for J; bases not matched to a gene: 9. CDR3 length: 15 residues. CDR3 nucleotide sequence: TGTGCCAGCAGCCTTAACAGGGGGACCCTCTATGGCTACACCTTC. It is translated as CASSLNRGTLYGYTF.

In this sample, this clonotype turned up many times. This chain connects TRBV19 to TRBJ2-1, with D perhaps being TRBD1 or TRBD2 (5 bases each). The V gene lost 8 bases and the J gene lost 2 bases, with 13 bases spanning the gap. CDR3 length: 14 residues. From germline, CDR1 is LNHDA and CDR2 SQIVND (reference sequence). The chain's CDR3 is CASLGGGPYNEQFF. The CDR3 coding sequence is TGTGCCAGTTTGGGTGGGGGTCCCTACAATGAGCAGTTCTTC.

There are many counts of this clonotype. The chain combines TRBV7-8 with TRBJ1-1; D uncertain. V lost 5 bases, J lost 3 bases, and 7 bases lay in between. This CDR3 comprises 12 residues. Germline V gives CDR1 SGHVS, CDR2 FQNEAQ. CDR3 protein: CASSLQYTEAFF. The CDR3, as DNA: TGTGCCAGCAGCCTGCAGTACACTGAAGCTTTCTTT.

In its sample, this clonotype was seen many times. The chain is built from TRBV12-3 or TRBV12-4 and TRBJ2-7, with D perhaps being TRBD1 or TRBD2 (5 bases each). The CDR3 runs 11 residues. The V and J ends lost 6 bases and 7 bases respectively, with 10 bases between them. CDR3 coding DNA: TGTGCCAGCAGGGGGGTAAGAGAGCAGTACTTC. Its translation is CASRGVREQYF.

This clonotype occurred many times. V and J are TRBV3-1 and TRBJ1-1; a weak D match, TRBD1 (5 bases). This CDR3 is 14 amino acids long. Germline assignment: CDR1 LGHDT and CDR2 YNNKEL (reference sequence). Between the trimmed V and J ends, which lost 2 bases and 6 bases, there was a span of 13 bases. CDR3 in DNA: TGTGCCAGCAGCCAAATGGAGGGGACTTCTGAAGCTTTCTTT. It translates to CASSQMEGTSEAFF.

A remark on this clonotype: A much larger clonotype is one base distant, so this may be a read error. The rearrangement joins TRBV2 to TRBJ1-5, with a possible D match to TRBD1 (6 bases). The CDR3 has 13 amino acids. The V gene's germline CDR1 is SNHLY and CDR2 FYNNEI. In DNA form, the CDR3 reads TGTGCCGGAACCAGGGGAGTGAATCAGCACCAGCATTTT. Translation gives CAGTRGVNQHQHF.

This clonotype was observed at least ten times. The chain combines TRBV3-1 with TRBJ2-7; the D gene is possibly TRBD2 (7 bases). Germline-derived CDR1 and CDR2 are LGHDT and YNNKEL (reference sequence). The V and J ends lost 0 bases and 5 bases respectively, with 17 bases between them. CDR3 size: 16 residues. The DNA for the CDR3 is TGTGCCAGCAGCCAAGAACCGGGGGGCCGAGGCCACGAGCAGTACTTC. Protein sequence: CASSQEPGGRGHEQYF.

This clonotype was seen at least ten times. The chain carries TRBV7-9 and TRBJ2-1; TRBD1 aligns across 8 bases. With 3 bases clipped from V and 7 bases from J, the junction kept 5 bases outside the gene matches. This CDR3 has 14 amino acids. From germline, CDR1 is SEHNR and CDR2 FQNEAQ (reference sequence). As DNA, the CDR3 is TGTGCCAGCAGCTTCGACAGGGGACCGAATGAGCAGTTCTTC. Residues: CASSFDRGPNEQFF.

This clonotype was counted at least ten times. V gene TRBV20-1 combines with J gene TRBJ1-2; D is unclear. This CDR3 spans 13 amino acids. Germline CDR1 DFQATT, CDR2 SNEGSKA (reference sequence). V lost 6 bases to trimming and J lost 6 bases, with 17 bases between them. CDR3 sequence: CSALTRQKDGYTF. The CDR3 nucleotides read TGCAGTGCCCTAACGCGGCAGAAGGATGGCTACACCTTC.

The sample holds many counts of this clonotype. The chain is built from TRBV5-1 and TRBJ1-1; D unresolved. Germline lookup yields CDR1 SGHRS and CDR2 YFSETQ. The CDR3 extends over 13 amino acids. Trimming pared 4 bases from V and 1 base from J, leaving 8 bases between. In DNA, the CDR3 is TGCGCCAGCAGCCCCAGGCAGAACACTGAAGCTTTCTTT. Its translation is CASSPRQNTEAFF.

This clonotype was seen many times. This CDR3 reads CASSLPGQGARNEQYF. CDR3 nucleotides: TGCGCCAGCAGCTTACCGGGACAGGGGGCAAGGAACGAGCAGTACTTC. The rearrangement links TRBV5-1 to TRBJ2-7; 12 bases fit TRBD1. The CDR3 consists of 16 residues. CDR1 and CDR2 (germline): SGHRS, YFSETQ. V lost 2 bases and J lost 5; bases outside the gene matches: 8.

This clonotype was recorded at least ten times. The rearrangement links TRBV11-2 to TRBJ2-3; TRBD1 is a possible D gene (6 bases). Trimming took off 3 bases at V and 0 bases at J, with 7 bases between the two ends. The CDR3 contains 14 residues. From germline, CDR1 is SGHAT and CDR2 FQNNGV. In DNA form, the CDR3 reads TGTGCCAGCAGCTTGAGGGGGAGCACAGATACGCAGTATTTT. Amino acids: CASSLRGSTDTQYF.

This clonotype came up many times. CDR3 nucleotides: TGCAGTGCTACAGGGTCGAGTCCCTACGAGCAGTACTTC. It yields the protein CSATGSSPYEQYF. The rearrangement joins TRBV20-1 to TRBJ2-7, with D possibly being TRBD1 (5 bases). Germline V lookup: CDR1 DFQATT, CDR2 SNEGSKA (reference sequence). V lost 4 bases, J lost 2 bases, and 12 bases lay in between. CDR3 length equals 13 residues.

This clonotype was recorded at least ten times. J is TRBJ1-1 and V is TRBV5-1, with 7 bases matching TRBD1. The ends lost 3 bases at V and 6 bases at J; junction bases unmatched: 8. This CDR3 contains 14 residues. Germline CDR1 SGHRS, CDR2 YFSETQ. As DNA, the CDR3 is TGCGCCAGCAGCTCCTGGGACAGTCTCTCTGAAGCTTTCTTT. It encodes CASSSWDSLSEAFF.

This clonotype was counted ten times or more. CDR3 DNA sequence: TGTGCCAGTAGTATCTTGGGCTGGAATTCACCCCTCCACTTT. Translated, it gives CASSILGWNSPLHF. V and J are TRBV19 and TRBJ1-6; D call uncertain. Germline-derived CDR1 and CDR2 are LNHDA and SQIVND (reference sequence). The CDR3 loop spans 14 amino acids. The V end was cut by 3 bases, the J end by 7 bases, with 10 bases between. The full variable domain, rest sourced from reference TRBV19 and TRBJ1-6, is DGGITQSPKYLFRKEGQNVTLSCEQNLNHDAMYWYRQDPGQGLRLIYYSQIVNDFQKGDIAEGYSVSREKKESFPLTVTSAQKNPTAFYLCASSILGWNSPLHFGNGTRLTVT.

This clonotype was observed many times. This chain links TRBV12-3 or TRBV12-4 with TRBJ1-2; unclear D gene. CDR3 length: 14 amino acids. V gave up 3 bases and J gave up 4 bases, with 12 bases separating them. The chain's CDR3 is CASSFLPGGYGYTF. The CDR3 region has the DNA TGTGCCAGCAGTTTTCTACCGGGAGGCTATGGCTACACCTTC.

This clonotype was recorded many times. This sequence joins TRBV29-1 and TRBJ2-7; 8 positions agree with TRBD1. Germline-derived CDR1 and CDR2 are SQVTM and ANQGSEA. V lost 6 bases and J lost 4; bases outside the gene matches: 8. This CDR3 region has 13 residues. CDR3 DNA: TGCAGCGTCGCAGGGGGCGAGGGGTACGAGCAGTACTTC. It is translated as CSVAGGEGYEQYF.

This clonotype was counted at least ten times. A much more abundant neighbour one base away suggests this may be a read error. The genes are TRBV7-8 and TRBJ2-6, with TRBD1 identical over 9 bases. In germline, CDR1 is SGHVS, CDR2 FQNEAQ. This CDR3 has 15 amino acids. CDR3 amino acids: CASSPGQGWAKVLTF. In nucleotides, the CDR3 is TGTGCCAGCAGCCCCGGACAGGGGTGGGCCAAAGTCCTGACTTTC. Looking up the rest from reference TRBV7-8 and TRBJ2-6 gives the full variable domain: GAGVSQSPRYKVAKRGQDVALRCDPISGHVSLFWYQQALGQGPEFLTYFQNEAQLDKSGLPSDRFFAERPEGSVSTLKIQRTQQEDSAVYLCASSPGQGWAKVLTFGAGSRLTVL.

This clonotype was counted ten times or more. The gene calls are TRBV5-1 and TRBJ1-1; D unresolved. This CDR3 is 13 amino acids long. The V end lost 0 bases, the J end lost 1 base, and 4 bases lay between the germline ends. Germline CDR1 is SGHRS and CDR2 is YFSETQ. Here the CDR3 DNA reads TGCGCCAGCAGCTTGGCGGGGAACACTGAAGCTTTCTTT. As protein: CASSLAGNTEAFF.

This clonotype was seen many times. The chain uses TRBV18 and TRBJ1-1, with D possibly matching TRBD1 (6 bases). The V gene lost 3 bases and the J gene lost 5 bases, with 10 bases spanning the gap. From germline, CDR1 is KGHSH and CDR2 LQKENI. The CDR3 runs to 13 residues. CDR3 residues: CASSPSQGTEAFF. CDR3 coding DNA: TGTGCCAGCTCACCCTCGCAGGGGACTGAAGCTTTCTTT.

This clonotype was found many times. The chain uses TRBV10-3 and TRBJ2-3; unclear D gene. The CDR3 is 12 amino acids. Germline V lookup: CDR1 ENHRY, CDR2 SYGVKD. V gave up 7 bases and J gave up 0 bases, with 5 bases separating them. CDR3 sequence reads: CAITSSTDTQYF. CDR3 DNA: TGTGCCATCACCTCTAGCACAGATACGCAGTATTTT.

This clonotype was counted at least ten times. The chain is built from TRBV5-1 and TRBJ2-7, with TRBD2 identical over 8 bases. The V gene's germline CDR1 is SGHRS and CDR2 YFSETQ. J was trimmed by 4 bases and V by 0 bases; bases with no gene match: 9. The length of the CDR3 is 16 residues. CDR3 sequence reads: CASSLAGRGTWYEQYF. In DNA, the CDR3 is TGCGCCAGCAGCTTGGCCGGGAGGGGAACGTGGTACGAGCAGTACTTC.

This clonotype was picked up many times. The chain recombines TRBV2 with TRBJ1-1; D gene uncertain. Trimming pared 7 bases from V and 1 base from J, leaving 16 bases between. Germline V gene lookup returns CDR1 SNHLY and CDR2 FYNNEI. The CDR3 has 15 residues. The CDR3 region has the DNA TGTGCCAGCAAAGAGATGGCAGCGCCGAACACTGAAGCTTTCTTT. Translation: CASKEMAAPNTEAFF.

This clonotype was observed at least ten times. The chain employs TRBV21-1 and TRBJ1-1; TRBD1, the D gene given by the table, was not confirmed from the DNA. TRBV21-1 is an annotated pseudogene. This CDR3 comprises 17 residues. The CDR3 spells CASSDPSAGPQNTEAFF. CDR3 sequence (DNA): TGTGCCAGCAGCGATCCCTCCGCGGGACCCCAGAACACTGAAGCTTTCTTT.

This clonotype was seen at least ten times. V usage is TRBV20-1 and J usage is TRBJ2-3; 14 bases map to TRBD2. Germline lookup yields CDR1 DFQATT and CDR2 SNEGSKA (reference sequence). This CDR3 is built from 16 residues. J was trimmed by 3 bases and V by 5 bases; bases with no gene match: 7. CDR3 amino acids: CSADGLAGGNTDTQYF. In DNA, the CDR3 is TGCAGTGCTGACGGACTAGCGGGGGGTAATACAGATACGCAGTATTTT.

This clonotype was counted many times. The chain is built from TRBV9 and TRBJ2-7; 9 positions match TRBD1. With V trimmed by 0 bases and J by 3 bases, 7 bases remained unmatched. The germline V gene encodes CDR1 SGDLS and CDR2 YYNGEE. The length of the CDR3 is 16 residues. In nucleotides, the CDR3 is TGTGCCAGCAGCGTAGGACCAGGGACAGGGAACTACGAGCAGTACTTC. Its protein product is CASSVGPGTGNYEQYF.